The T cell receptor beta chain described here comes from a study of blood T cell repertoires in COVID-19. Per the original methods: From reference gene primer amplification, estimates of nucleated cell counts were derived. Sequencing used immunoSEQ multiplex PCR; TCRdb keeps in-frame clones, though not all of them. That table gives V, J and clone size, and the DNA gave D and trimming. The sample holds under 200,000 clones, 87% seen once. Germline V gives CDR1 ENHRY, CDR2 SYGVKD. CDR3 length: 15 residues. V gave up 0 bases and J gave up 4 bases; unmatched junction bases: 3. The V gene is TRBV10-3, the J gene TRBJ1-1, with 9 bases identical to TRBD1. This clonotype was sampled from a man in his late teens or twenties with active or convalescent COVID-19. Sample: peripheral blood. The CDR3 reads CAISESGQGFTEAFF. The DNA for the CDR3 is TGTGCCATCAGTGAGTCAGGACAGGGGTTCACTGAAGCTTTCTTT.